This record covers a single TCR beta chain. This sample is drawn from a study of blood T cell repertoires in COVID-19. About the research overall: The origin of the acute and convalescent COVID-19 samples was the United States, Italy and Spain.

Participant reports of clinical history set cohort assignment. Losses at the gene ends were 1 base for V and 5 bases for J; bases not matched to a gene: 2. Per the germline V gene, CDR1 is SGHDN and CDR2 is FVKESK. CDR3 length: 15 residues. Per the authors' pipeline: Amplification of reference gene primers was used by the study to estimate nucleated cell counts. The assay was immunoSEQ multiplex PCR, and TCRdb's table has in-frame clones only and misses some. V and J calls plus clone size are reproduced from that table; the DNA served to infer D and trimming. Among around 500,000 clones listed, roughly 90% were seen once.

Material for sequencing was PBMCs or T cells enriched from blood (not recorded which). The receptor comes from a woman aged 40-49 years who had recovered from COVID-19. The V and J genes are TRBV14 and TRBJ2-5; the match to TRBD2 covers 12 bases. CDR3 sequence: CASSQGLAGVETQYF. The CDR3 DNA reads TGTGCCAGCAGCCAAGGACTAGCGGGAGTCGAGACCCAGTACTTC.